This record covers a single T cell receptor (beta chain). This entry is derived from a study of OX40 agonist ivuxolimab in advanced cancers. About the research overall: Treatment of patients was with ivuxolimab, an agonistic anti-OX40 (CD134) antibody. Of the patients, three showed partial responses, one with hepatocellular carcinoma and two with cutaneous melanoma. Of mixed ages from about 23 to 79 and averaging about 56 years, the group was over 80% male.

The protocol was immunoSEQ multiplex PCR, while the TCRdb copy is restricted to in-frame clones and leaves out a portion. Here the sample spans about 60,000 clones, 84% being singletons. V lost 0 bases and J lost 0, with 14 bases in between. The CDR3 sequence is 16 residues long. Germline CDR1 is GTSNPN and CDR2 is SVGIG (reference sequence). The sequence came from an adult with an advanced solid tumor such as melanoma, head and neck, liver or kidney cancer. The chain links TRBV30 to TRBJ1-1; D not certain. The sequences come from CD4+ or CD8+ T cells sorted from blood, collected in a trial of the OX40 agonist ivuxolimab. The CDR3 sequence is CAWSVLKGSVNTEAFF. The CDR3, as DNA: TGTGCCTGGAGTGTACTTAAGGGTTCCGTGAACACTGAAGCTTTCTTT.